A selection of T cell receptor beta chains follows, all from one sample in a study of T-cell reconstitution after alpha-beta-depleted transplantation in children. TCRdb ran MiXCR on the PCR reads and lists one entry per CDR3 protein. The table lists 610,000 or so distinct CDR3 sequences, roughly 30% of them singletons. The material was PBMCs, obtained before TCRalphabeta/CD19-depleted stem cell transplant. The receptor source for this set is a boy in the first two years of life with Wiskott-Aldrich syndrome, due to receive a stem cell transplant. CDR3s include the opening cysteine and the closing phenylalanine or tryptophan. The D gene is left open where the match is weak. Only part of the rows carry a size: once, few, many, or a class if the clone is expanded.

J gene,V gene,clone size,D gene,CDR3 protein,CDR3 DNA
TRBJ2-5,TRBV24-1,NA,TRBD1,CATSDPPGQMHQETQYF,TGTGCCACCAGTGACCCACCGGGACAGATGCACCAAGAGACCCAGTACTTC
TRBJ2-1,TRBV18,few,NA,CASSPRPVNEQFF,TGTGCCAGCTCACCACGTCCTGTCAATGAGCAGTTCTTC
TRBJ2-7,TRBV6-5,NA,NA,CASSYGGLGSYEQYF,TGTGCCAGCAGTTACGGGGGGCTAGGCTCCTACGAGCAGTACTTC
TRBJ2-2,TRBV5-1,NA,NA,CASSPGPRGGELFF,TGCGCCAGCAGCCCGGGACCCCGCGGCGGGGAGCTGTTTTTT
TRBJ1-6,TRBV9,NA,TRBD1,CASSRSRSGTGSYNSPLHF,TGTGCCAGCAGCCGATCCCGTTCCGGGACAGGCTCCTATAATTCACCCCTCCACTTT
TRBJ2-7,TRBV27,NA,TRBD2,CASSLSWLAGFGIYEQYF,TGTGCCAGCAGTTTATCGTGGCTAGCGGGATTCGGAATCTACGAGCAGTACTTC
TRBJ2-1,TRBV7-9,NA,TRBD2,CASSPQTSASYNEQFF,TGTGCCAGCAGCCCCCAGACTAGCGCTTCCTACAATGAGCAGTTCTTC
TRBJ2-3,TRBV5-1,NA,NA,CASDTGGDTQYF,TGCGCCAGTGACACTGGGGGAGATACGCAGTATTTT
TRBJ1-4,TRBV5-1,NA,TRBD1,CASSKDRTGEKLFF,TGCGCCAGCAGCAAGGACAGGACAGGAGAAAAACTGTTTTTT
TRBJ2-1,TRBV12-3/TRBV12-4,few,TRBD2,CASRQQVGAGGEQFF,TGTGCCAGCAGACAACAGGTTGGGGCCGGGGGGGAGCAGTTCTTC
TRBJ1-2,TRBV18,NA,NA,CASSPSPDANYGYTF,TGTGCCAGCTCACCGTCCCCGGATGCTAACTATGGCTACACCTTC
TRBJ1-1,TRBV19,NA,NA,CASSMAGTEAFF,TGTGCCAGTAGTATGGCTGGTACTGAAGCTTTCTTT
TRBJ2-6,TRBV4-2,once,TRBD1,CASSQGGGQGIGANVLTF,TGTGCCAGCAGCCAAGGAGGGGGACAGGGGATCGGGGCCAACGTCCTGACTTTC
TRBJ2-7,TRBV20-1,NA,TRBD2,CSAREGGPSYEQYF,TGCAGTGCTAGAGAGGGAGGGCCCTCCTACGAGCAGTACTTC
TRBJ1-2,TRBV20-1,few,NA,CSARPGLGGYTF,TGCAGTGCTAGGCCGGGGTTGGGAGGCTACACCTTC
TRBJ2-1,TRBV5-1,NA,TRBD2,CASSLRLALDYNEQFF,TGCGCCAGCAGCTTAAGACTAGCGTTAGACTACAATGAGCAGTTCTTC
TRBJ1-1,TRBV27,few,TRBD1,CASKGARSEAFF,TGTGCCAGCAAGGGGGCGCGTTCTGAAGCTTTCTTT
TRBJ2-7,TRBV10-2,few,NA,CASSALTPSYEQYF,TGCGCCAGCAGTGCTCTTACGCCCTCCTACGAGCAGTACTTC
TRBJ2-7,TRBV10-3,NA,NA,CAISDERRFYEQYF,TGTGCCATCAGTGATGAGCGACGGTTCTACGAGCAGTACTTC
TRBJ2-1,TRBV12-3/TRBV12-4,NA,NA,CASSFLGRPFF,TGTGCCAGCAGTTTCTTAGGGAGGCCGTTCTTC
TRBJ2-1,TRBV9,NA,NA,CASSPQGQLSYNEQFF,TGTGCCAGCAGCCCCCAAGGACAGCTCTCCTACAATGAGCAGTTCTTC
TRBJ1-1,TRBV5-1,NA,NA,CASSFGSGGGTEAFF,NA
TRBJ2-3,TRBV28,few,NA,CASEEGDTQYF,TGTGCCAGCGAGGAGGGAGATACGCAGTATTTT
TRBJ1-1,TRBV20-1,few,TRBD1,CSARGAGGENTEAFF,TGCAGTGCTAGAGGGGCAGGGGGCGAGAACACTGAAGCTTTCTTT
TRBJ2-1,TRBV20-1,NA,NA,CSARVGTRYEQFF,TGCAGTGCTAGAGTAGGGACTCGCTATGAGCAGTTCTTC
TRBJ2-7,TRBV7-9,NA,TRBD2,CASSSGLTPYEQYF,TGTGCCAGCAGCTCGGGACTAACCCCCTACGAGCAGTACTTC
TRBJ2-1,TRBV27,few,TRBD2,CASSFALGLAGGQNEQFF,TGTGCCAGCAGTTTTGCCCTAGGACTAGCGGGGGGGCAGAATGAGCAGTTCTTC
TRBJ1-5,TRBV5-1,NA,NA,CASSLLPPQGNQPQHF,TGCGCCAGCAGCTTGTTGCCCCCCCAGGGTAATCAGCCCCAGCATTTT
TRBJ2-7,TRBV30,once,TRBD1,CACRDRGPSSYEQYF,TGTGCCTGTCGGGACAGGGGGCCCTCCTCCTACGAGCAGTACTTC
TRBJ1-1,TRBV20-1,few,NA,CSAGRGHLNTEAFF,TGCAGTGCTGGCCGGGGACACCTCAACACTGAAGCTTTCTTT
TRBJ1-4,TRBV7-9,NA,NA,CASSFSTLANEKLFF,TGTGCCAGCAGCTTTTCGACGCTGGCTAATGAAAAACTGTTTTTT
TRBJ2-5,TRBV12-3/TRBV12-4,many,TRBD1,CASSPDREQETQYF,TGTGCCAGCAGTCCGGACAGGGAACAAGAGACCCAGTACTTC
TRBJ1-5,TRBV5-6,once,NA,CASSLSAGISNQPQHF,TGTGCCAGCAGCTTGAGTGCAGGAATTAGCAATCAGCCCCAGCATTTT
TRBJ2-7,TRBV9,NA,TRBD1,CASSEGAEGTAYYEQYF,TGTGCCAGCAGCGAGGGGGCTGAGGGGACAGCCTACTACGAGCAGTACTTC
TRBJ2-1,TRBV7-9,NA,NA,CASSPRHNEQFF,TGTGCCAGCAGCCCTAGACACAATGAGCAGTTCTTC
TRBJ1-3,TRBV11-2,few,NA,CASSRYIGTASGNTIYF,TGTGCCAGCAGCCGATATATCGGGACCGCCTCTGGAAACACCATATATTTT
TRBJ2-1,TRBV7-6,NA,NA,CASSPLSWVRRDNEQFF,TGTGCCAGCAGCCCCCTCTCGTGGGTACGTCGGGACAATGAGCAGTTCTTC
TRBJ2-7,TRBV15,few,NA,CATSPRGDSYEQYF,TGTGCCACCAGCCCCAGGGGGGACTCCTACGAGCAGTACTTC
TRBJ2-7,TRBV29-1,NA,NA,CSVGLTYEQYF,TGCAGCGTTGGACTAACCTACGAGCAGTACTTC
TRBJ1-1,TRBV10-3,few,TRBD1,CASRQGGGNTEAFF,TGTGCCTCCAGACAGGGAGGAGGGAACACTGAAGCTTTCTTT
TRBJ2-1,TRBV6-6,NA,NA,CAGQGSAYNEQFF,TGTGCCGGGCAAGGGAGCGCGTACAATGAGCAGTTCTTC
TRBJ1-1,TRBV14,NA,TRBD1,CASSPRTGGLSEAFF,TGTGCCAGCAGTCCCCGGACAGGGGGGTTGAGTGAAGCTTTCTTT
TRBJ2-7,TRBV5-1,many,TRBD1,CASSLGTGYEQYF,TGCGCCAGCAGCTTGGGGACAGGGTACGAGCAGTACTTC
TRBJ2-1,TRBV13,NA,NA,CASSLRVLEEQFF,TGTGCCAGCAGCTTAAGGGTACTAGAGGAGCAGTTCTTC
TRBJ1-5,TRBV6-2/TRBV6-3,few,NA,CASSYSMGGSRSNQPQHF,TGTGCCAGCAGTTACTCGATGGGGGGAAGCAGAAGCAATCAGCCCCAGCATTTT
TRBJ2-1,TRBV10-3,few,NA,CAIRSSVVGNEQFF,TGTGCCATCAGATCTAGCGTCGTCGGCAATGAGCAGTTCTTC
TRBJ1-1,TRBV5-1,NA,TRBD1,CASSLDRGKDTEAFF,TGCGCCAGCAGCTTGGACAGGGGGAAAGATACTGAAGCTTTCTTT
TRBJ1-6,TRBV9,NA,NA,CASSVGQARNSPLHF,TGTGCCAGCAGCGTAGGGCAGGCTCGTAATTCACCCCTCCACTTT
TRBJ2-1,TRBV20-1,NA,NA,CSAGGPPGKQFF,TGCAGTGCTGGGGGGCCTCCAGGGAAGCAGTTCTTC
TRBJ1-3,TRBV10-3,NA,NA,CAISDTASSGNTIYF,TGTGCCATCAGTGATACAGCGAGCTCTGGAAACACCATATATTTT
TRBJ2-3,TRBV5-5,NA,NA,CASSLGRAAFSTDTQYF,TGTGCCAGCAGCTTGGGGCGGGCAGCTTTTTCCACAGATACGCAGTATTTT
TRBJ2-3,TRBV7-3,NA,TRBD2,CASSLRASGRDGTQYF,TGTGCCAGCAGCTTACGTGCTAGCGGGAGGGATGGTACGCAGTATTTT
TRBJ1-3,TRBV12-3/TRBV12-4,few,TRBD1,CASTEGGTDTIYF,TGTGCCAGCACCGAAGGGGGGACAGACACCATATATTTT
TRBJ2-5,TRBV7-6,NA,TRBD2,CASSLGSSGLGETQYF,TGTGCCAGCAGCTTAGGCTCTAGCGGTCTTGGAGAGACCCAGTACTTC